The clone carrying this TCR beta chain has ten or more counts. The data stem from a study of T cells after yellow fever vaccination. The V segment lost 5 bases and the J segment 5 bases; nucleotides outside the gene matches: 11. CDR3 size: 18 residues. Germline V CDR1 and CDR2: SGHTA, FQGTGA. TCRdb used MiXCR to reprocess the 5' RACE reads, holding one entry per CDR3 protein. The table includes some 340,000 distinct CDR3 sequences, about 11% detected once. The TCR comes from a man younger than 30 who received the YFV17D yellow fever vaccine. Specimen: CD4+ T cells sorted from PBMCs, collected 45 days after the yellow fever booster vaccination. This chain uses TRBV7-3 with TRBJ2-5; 16 bases map to TRBD2. The CDR3 reads CASSPGTSGGARVETQYF. As DNA, the CDR3 is TGTGCCAGCAGCCCGGGGACTAGCGGGGGGGCCCGTGTGGAGACCCAGTACTTC. Full variable domain (rest looked up from reference TRBV7-3 and TRBJ2-5): GAGVSQTPSNKVTEKGKYVELRCDPISGHTALYWYRQSLGQGPEFLIYFQGTGAADDSGLPNDRFFAVRPEGSVSTLKIQRTERGDSAVYLCASSPGTSGGARVETQYFGPGTRLLVL.